Sequencing of this T cell receptor (beta chain) was carried out in a study of shared clonotypes between healthy human individuals. This clone was observed a handful of times. Sequencing used immunoSEQ multiplex PCR; TCRdb keeps in-frame clones, though not all of them. The sample includes about half a million clones, roughly 80% of them seen just once. The sample consisted of PBMCs. The source of this sequence is a woman aged 40 to 49 in good health. Some clones in this sample may be carry-over from other donors' samples.

CDR3 in DNA: TGTGCCAGCAGCTTGTTATCGGGTCCCGAGCAGTACTTC. This gives the protein CASSLLSGPEQYF. V gene TRBV5-6 combines with J gene TRBJ2-7; D unclear. Germline assignment: CDR1 SGHDT and CDR2 YYEEEE. The CDR3 sequence is 13 residues long. With 1 base removed from V and 6 bases from J, the gap between germline ends came to 11 bases.